Presented here are 6 T cell receptor beta chains from one specimen sequenced in a study of beta chain features in type 1 diabetes. Since all of the isolated RNA was reverse transcribed, expressed TCRB transcripts were what got sequenced. Generated by immunoSEQ multiplex PCR, the TCRdb table keeps only in-frame clones and is missing some. The table lists about 360,000 clones, 10% to 15% of them singletons. The material sequenced was naive CD4+ T cells from blood. The receptors were sampled from a man between 18 and 35 years old in good health.

The sample holds a few counts of this clone. Additional DNA sequences in this sample encode the identical CDR3. The CDR3 coding sequence is TGTGCCAGCAGCCTGGGGAGGGGAAATAGCAATCAGCCCCAGCATTTT. It encodes CASSLGRGNSNQPQHF. The V gene is TRBV7-9, the J gene TRBJ1-5, with D tentatively TRBD1 (5 bases). Germline lookup yields CDR1 SEHNR and CDR2 FQNEAQ (reference sequence). V shed 5 bases and J shed 0 bases, with 14 bases lying between them. The CDR3 is 16 amino acids.

The CDR3 bases are TGTGCCAGCAGCAAGGCGGGACAGGGTTACGAGCAGTACTTC. This translates into CASSKAGQGYEQYF. This chain joins TRBV6-5 and TRBJ2-7; 9 positions match TRBD1. CDR1 is MNHEY, CDR2 SVGAGI, per germline. The CDR3 is made up of 14 amino acids. With 6 bases clipped from V and 4 bases from J, the junction kept 7 bases outside the gene matches.

This clone was counted a few times. The rearrangement links TRBV30 to TRBJ1-3; 8 positions match TRBD1. The CDR3 length is 16 residues. The ends lost 1 base at V and 0 bases at J; junction bases unmatched: 5. Germline V gene data show CDR1 as GTSNPN and CDR2 as SVGIG (reference sequence). For the CDR3, the DNA is TGTGCCTGGAGTGCGCAGGGGGCCAGCTCTGGAAACACCATATATTTT. This sequence encodes CAWSAQGASSGNTIYF.

The CDR3 loop reads CASTLDRGYTQYF. In DNA, the CDR3 is TGTGCCAGCACCCTTGACAGGGGGTATACCCAGTACTTC. The chain employs TRBV28 and TRBJ2-5; 9 bases fit TRBD1. V was clipped by 7 bases and J by 8 bases; unmatched bases: 8. Germline V gene data show CDR1 as MDHEN and CDR2 as SYDVKM. The CDR3 covers 13 residues. Supplemented by reference TRBV28 and TRBJ2-5, the full variable domain reads DVKVTQSSRYLVKRTGEKVFLECVQDMDHENMFWYRQDPGLGLRLIYFSYDVKMKEKGDIPEGYSVSREKKERFSLILESASTNQTSMYLCASTLDRGYTQYFGPGTRLLVL.

J is TRBJ2-5 and V is TRBV21-1; TRBD2 reflects the table's D call only, with no check against the DNA. TRBV21-1 is a pseudogene. The CDR3 covers 18 residues. The CDR3 DNA is TGTGCCAGCAGCAAAAAGCGCAACGCCGGGGAATACGTGGAGACCCAGTACTTC. This sequence encodes CASSKKRNAGEYVETQYF.

This clone has only a few counts. The rearrangement joins TRBV29-1 to TRBJ1-5; 8 bases match TRBD1. In germline, CDR1 is SQVTM, CDR2 ANQGSEA. After removal of 4 bases from V and 7 bases from J, the junction contained 6 bases not matched to a gene. The CDR3 spans 13 residues. The CDR3 loop is CSVGTGYKQPQHF. For the CDR3, the DNA is TGCAGCGTTGGGACAGGGTATAAACAGCCCCAGCATTTT.